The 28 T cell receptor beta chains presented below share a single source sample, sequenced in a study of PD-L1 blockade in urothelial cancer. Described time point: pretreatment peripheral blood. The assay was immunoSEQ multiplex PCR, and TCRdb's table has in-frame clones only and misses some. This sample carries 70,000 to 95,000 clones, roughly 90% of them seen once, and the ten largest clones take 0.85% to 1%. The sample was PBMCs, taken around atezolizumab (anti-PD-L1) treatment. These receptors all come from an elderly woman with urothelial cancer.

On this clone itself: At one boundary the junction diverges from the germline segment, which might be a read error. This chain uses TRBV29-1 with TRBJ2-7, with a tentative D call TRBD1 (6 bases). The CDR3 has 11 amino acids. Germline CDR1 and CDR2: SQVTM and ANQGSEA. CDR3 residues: CSVGSGDKRGF. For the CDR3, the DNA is TGCAGCGTTGGGAGTGGGGACAAAAGAGGCTTC.

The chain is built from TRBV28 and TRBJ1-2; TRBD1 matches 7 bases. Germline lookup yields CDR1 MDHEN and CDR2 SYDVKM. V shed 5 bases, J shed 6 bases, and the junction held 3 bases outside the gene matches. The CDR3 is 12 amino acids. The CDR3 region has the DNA TGTGCCAGCAGTCAGACAGGGAATGGCTACACCTTC. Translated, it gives CASSQTGNGYTF.

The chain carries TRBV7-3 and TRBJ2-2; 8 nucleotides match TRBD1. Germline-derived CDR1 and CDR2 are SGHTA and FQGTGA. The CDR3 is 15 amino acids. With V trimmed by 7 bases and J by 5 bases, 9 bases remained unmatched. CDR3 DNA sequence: TGTGCCAGCACTACCGGGACAGGTCCTACCGGGGAGCTGTTTTTT. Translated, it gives CASTTGTGPTGELFF.

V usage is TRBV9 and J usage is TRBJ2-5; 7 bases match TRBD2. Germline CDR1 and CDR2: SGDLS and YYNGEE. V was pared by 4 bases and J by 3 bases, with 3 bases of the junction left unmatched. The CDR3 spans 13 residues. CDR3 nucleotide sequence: TGTGCCAGCAGCCCAGGACTAGAAGAGACCCAGTACTTC. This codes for CASSPGLEETQYF.

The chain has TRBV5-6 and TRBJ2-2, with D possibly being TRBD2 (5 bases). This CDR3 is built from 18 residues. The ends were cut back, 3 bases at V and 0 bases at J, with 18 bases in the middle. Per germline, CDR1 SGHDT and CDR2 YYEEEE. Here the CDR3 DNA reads TGTGCCAGCAGCTGGGAGCGGACTGCCCGCGCGAACACCGGGGAGCTGTTTTTT. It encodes CASSWERTARANTGELFF.

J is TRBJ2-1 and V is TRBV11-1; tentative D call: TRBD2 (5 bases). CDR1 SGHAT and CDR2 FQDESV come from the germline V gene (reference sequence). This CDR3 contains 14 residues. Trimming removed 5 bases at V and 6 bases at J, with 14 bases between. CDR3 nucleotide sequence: TGTGCCAGCAGCCCCCAACAACTAGGCAATGAGCAGTTCTTC. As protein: CASSPQQLGNEQFF.

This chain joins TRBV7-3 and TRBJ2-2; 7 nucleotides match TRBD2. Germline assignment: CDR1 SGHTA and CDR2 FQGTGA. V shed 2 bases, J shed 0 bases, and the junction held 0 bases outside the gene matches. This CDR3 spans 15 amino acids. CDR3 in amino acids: CASSLAGANTGELFF. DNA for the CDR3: TGTGCCAGCAGCTTAGCGGGAGCGAACACCGGGGAGCTGTTTTTT.

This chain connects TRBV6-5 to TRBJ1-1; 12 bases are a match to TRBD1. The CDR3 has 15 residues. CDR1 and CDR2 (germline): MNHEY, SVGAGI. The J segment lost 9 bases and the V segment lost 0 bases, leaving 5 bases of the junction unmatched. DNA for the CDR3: TGTGCCAGCAGTTACTCGACTGGGACAGGGGGCCAAGCTTTCTTT. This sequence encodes CASSYSTGTGGQAFF.

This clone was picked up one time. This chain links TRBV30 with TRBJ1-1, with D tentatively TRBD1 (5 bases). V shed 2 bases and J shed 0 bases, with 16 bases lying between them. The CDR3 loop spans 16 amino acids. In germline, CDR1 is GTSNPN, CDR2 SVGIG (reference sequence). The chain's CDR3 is CAWSPSWGEMNTEAFF. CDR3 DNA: TGTGCCTGGAGTCCCTCCTGGGGGGAAATGAACACTGAAGCTTTCTTT.

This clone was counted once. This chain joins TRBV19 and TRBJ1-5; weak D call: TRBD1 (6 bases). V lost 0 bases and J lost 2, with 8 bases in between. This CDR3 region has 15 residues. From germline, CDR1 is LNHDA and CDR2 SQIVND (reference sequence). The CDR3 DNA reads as TGTGCCAGTAGTATAGAAGAGGGGGGCAATCAGCCCCAGCATTTT. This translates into CASSIEEGGNQPQHF.

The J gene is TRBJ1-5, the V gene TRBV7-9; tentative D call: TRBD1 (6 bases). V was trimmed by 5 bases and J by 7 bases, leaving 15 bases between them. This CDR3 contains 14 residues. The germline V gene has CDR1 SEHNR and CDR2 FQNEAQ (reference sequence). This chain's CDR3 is CASSGGGGRQPQHF. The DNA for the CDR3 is TGTGCCAGCAGCGGAGGGGGGGGAAGGCAGCCCCAGCATTTT.

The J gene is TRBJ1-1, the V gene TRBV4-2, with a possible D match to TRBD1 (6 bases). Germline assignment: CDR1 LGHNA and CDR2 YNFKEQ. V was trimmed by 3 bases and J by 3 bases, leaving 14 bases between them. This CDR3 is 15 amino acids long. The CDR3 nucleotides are TGTGCCAGCAGCCACCCGACAGGCCTGGACACTGAAGCTTTCTTT. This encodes CASSHPTGLDTEAFF.

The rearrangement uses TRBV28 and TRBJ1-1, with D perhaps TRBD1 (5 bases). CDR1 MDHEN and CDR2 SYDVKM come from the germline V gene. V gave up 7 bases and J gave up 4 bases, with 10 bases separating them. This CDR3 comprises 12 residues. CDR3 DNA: TGTGCCAGCACCATAGGGGTCACTGAAGCTTTCTTT. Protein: CASTIGVTEAFF.

The CDR3 DNA reads TGTGCCACCAGCAGAGATAAAAGAGGGAGTCTCGCCGGGGAGCTGTTTTTT. Translating gives CATSRDKRGSLAGELFF. The gene calls are TRBV15 and TRBJ2-2, with D possibly TRBD2 on 5 matching bases. CDR1 is LNHNV, CDR2 YYDKDF, per germline (reference sequence). The length of the CDR3 is 17 residues. Deletions cut 0 bases from V and 6 bases from J, with 17 bases between.

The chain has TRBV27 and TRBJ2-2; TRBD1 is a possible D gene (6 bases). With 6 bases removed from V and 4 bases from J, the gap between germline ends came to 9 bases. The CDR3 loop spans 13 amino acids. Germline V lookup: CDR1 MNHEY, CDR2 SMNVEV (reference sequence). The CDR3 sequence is CASRTDSTGELFF. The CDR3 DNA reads TGTGCCAGCAGGACGGACAGCACCGGGGAGCTGTTTTTT.

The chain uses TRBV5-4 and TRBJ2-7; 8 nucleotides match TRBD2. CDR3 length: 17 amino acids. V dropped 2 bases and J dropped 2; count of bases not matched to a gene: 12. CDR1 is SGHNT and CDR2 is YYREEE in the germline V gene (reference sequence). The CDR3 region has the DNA TGTGCCAGCAGCTTAGCCTCGGGAACTAGCGGAACCTACGAGCAGTACTTC. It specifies CASSLASGTSGTYEQYF.

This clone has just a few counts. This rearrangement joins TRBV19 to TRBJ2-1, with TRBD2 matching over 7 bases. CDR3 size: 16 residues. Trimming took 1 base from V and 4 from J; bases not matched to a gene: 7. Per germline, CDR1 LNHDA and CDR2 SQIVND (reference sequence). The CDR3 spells CASSIGGRGSYNEQFF. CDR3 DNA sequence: TGTGCCAGTAGTATAGGTGGGCGGGGGAGTTACAATGAGCAGTTCTTC.

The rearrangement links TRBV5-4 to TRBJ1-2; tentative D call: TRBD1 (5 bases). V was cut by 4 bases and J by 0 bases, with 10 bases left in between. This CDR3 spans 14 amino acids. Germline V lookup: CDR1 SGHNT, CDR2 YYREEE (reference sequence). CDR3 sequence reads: CASSRTPTNYGYTF. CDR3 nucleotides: TGTGCCAGCAGCCGGACACCCACTAACTATGGCTACACCTTC.

CDR3 DNA: TGTGCCAGCAGCTTAGAGCGAAGCTCCTACAATGAGCAGTTCTTC. Protein product: CASSLERSSYNEQFF. The chain employs TRBV7-2 and TRBJ2-1; the D is unclear. The CDR3 loop spans 15 amino acids. Germline CDR1 and CDR2: SGHTA and FQGNSA. V lost 1 base and J 0 bases, leaving 7 bases between the germline ends.

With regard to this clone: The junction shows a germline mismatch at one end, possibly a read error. The CDR3 region has the DNA TGCGCCAGCAGCTCGCGGACTAGCGGGAACTCCGGGGAGCTGTTTTTT. Its protein is CASSSRTSGNSGELFF. V gene TRBV5-1 combines with J gene TRBJ2-2; 12 positions agree with TRBD2. This CDR3 region has 16 residues. From germline, CDR1 is SGHRS and CDR2 YFSETQ.

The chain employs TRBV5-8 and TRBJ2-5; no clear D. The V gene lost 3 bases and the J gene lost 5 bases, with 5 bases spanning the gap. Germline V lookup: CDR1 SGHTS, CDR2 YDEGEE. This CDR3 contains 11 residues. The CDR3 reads CASSSGETQYF. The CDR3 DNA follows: TGTGCCAGCAGCTCCGGGGAGACCCAGTACTTC.

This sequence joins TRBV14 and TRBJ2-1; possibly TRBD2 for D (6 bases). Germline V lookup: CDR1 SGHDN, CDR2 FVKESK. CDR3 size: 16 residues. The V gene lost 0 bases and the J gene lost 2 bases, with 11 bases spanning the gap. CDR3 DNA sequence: TGTGCCAGCAGCCAAGATTGGCGGGGACCCTACAATGAGCAGTTCTTC. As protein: CASSQDWRGPYNEQFF.

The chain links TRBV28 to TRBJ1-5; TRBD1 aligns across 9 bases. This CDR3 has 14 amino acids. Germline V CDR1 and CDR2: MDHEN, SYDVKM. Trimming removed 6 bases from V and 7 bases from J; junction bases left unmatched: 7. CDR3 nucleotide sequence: TGTGCCAGCAGGCGGGGACAGGGATACCAGCCCCAGCATTTT. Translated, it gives CASRRGQGYQPQHF.

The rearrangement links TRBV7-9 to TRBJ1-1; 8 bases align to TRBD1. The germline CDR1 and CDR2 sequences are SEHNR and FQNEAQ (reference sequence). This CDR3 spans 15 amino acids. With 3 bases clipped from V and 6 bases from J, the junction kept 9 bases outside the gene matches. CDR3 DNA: TGTGCCAGCAGCTTCCCCACAGGGGGTTCGGCTGAAGCTTTCTTT. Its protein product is CASSFPTGGSAEAFF.

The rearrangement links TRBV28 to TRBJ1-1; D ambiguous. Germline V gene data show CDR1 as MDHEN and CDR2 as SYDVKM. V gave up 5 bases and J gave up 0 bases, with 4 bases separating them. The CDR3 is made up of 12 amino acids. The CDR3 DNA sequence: TGTGCCAGCAGTCTACTGAACACTGAAGCTTTCTTT. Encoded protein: CASSLLNTEAFF.

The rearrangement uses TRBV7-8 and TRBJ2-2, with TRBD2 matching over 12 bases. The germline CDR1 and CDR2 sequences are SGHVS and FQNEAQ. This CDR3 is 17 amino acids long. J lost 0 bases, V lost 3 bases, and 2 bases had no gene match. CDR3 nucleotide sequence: TGTGCCAGCAGCTTCCCTAGCGGGAGGGCGAACACCGGGGAGCTGTTTTTT. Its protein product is CASSFPSGRANTGELFF.

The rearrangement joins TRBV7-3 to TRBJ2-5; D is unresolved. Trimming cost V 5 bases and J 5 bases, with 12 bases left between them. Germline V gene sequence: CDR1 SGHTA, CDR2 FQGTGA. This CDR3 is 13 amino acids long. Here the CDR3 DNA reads TGTGCCAGCAGCCCGATCAACGGGGAGACCCAGTACTTC. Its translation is CASSPINGETQYF.

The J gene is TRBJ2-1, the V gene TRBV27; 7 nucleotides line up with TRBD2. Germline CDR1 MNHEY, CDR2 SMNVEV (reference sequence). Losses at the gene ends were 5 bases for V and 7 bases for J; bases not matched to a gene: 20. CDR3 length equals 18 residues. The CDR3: CASSPLGGGGRRLNEQFF. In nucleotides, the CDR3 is TGTGCCAGCAGTCCCCTCGGGGGTGGCGGGAGACGGCTTAATGAGCAGTTCTTC.